This T cell receptor beta chain was retrieved from a study of T cells in severe cutaneous drug reactions. Study information: RegiSCAR criteria gave all enrolled patients a probable or definite SJS/TEN or DRESS diagnosis. Study outcomes and limitations: Carbamazepine-induced Stevens-Johnson syndrome or toxic epidermal necrolysis patients showed strongly raised TRBV12-4, around 30% in blister cells and approximately 5% in PBMC. A public TCRbeta CDR3 appeared in all seven CBZ-SJS/TEN blister samples, averaging roughly 15%.

This clonotype is medium-sized (0.01 to 0.1%) by frequency. No antigen is known for it. The iRepertoire multiplex PCR system with TCR subtype-specific primers built both bulk and single-cell libraries. From the multiplex PCR reads, TCRdb lists one entry per CDR3 protein and no DNA. In all, the sample yields 2,200 or so distinct CDR3 sequences. The CDR3 is 11 residues long. Carbamazepine had induced Stevens-Johnson syndrome or toxic epidermal necrolysis in the sequenced donors. Sequenced: PBMCs. The J gene is TRBJ1-4, the V gene TRBV12-3 or TRBV12-4. The TCR sequence derives from a human donor with Stevens-Johnson syndrome, a severe cutaneous drug reaction. This CDR3 reads CASTLGGGLFF.